This TCR beta chain was recovered during a study of cytomegalovirus exposure and HLA in healthy donors. Looking at the study overall: Out of 398 genotyped donors, about 76% belonged to the Caucasian-associated ancestry cluster.

PCR used 60 Vbeta primers and 13 Jbeta primers. Repertoires were generated with immunoSEQ multiplex PCR, while TCRdb's copy carries only in-frame clones and drops some. The sample data list around 80,000 clones. Overall study findings and caveats: As was reported, the classifier diagnosed cytomegalovirus status with high specificity and sensitivity. Analyzed later, most CMV-associated TCR beta chains appeared HLA-restricted. Researchers reportedly found TCR beta sequences accurately predicted most subjects' HLA-A and HLA-B alleles.

A remark on this clone: As yet, its antigen is unknown.

Germline V gives CDR1 SQVTM, CDR2 ANQGSEA. Trimming removed 4 bases at V and 0 bases at J, with 6 bases between. This CDR3 has 12 residues. This chain joins TRBV29-1 and TRBJ1-1; tentatively, D is TRBD1 (5 bases). This sequence originates from a boy younger than 18 in good health and CMV-seronegative. Sample: PBMCs. CDR3 loop: CSVGQLNTEAFF. Here the CDR3 DNA reads TGCAGCGTTGGACAGCTGAACACTGAAGCTTTCTTT.